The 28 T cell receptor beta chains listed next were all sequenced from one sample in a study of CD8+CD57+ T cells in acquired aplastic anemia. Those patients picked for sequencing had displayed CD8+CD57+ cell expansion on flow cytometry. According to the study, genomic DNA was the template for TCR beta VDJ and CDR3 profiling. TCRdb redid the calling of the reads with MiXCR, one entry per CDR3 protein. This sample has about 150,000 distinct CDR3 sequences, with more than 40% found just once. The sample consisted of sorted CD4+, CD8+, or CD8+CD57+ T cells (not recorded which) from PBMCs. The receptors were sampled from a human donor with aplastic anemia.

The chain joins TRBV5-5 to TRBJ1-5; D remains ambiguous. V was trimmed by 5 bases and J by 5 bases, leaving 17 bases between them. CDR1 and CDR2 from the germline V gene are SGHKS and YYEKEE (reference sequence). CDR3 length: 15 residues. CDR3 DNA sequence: TGTGCCAGCAGTCTTAGAGATACCATTTATCAGCCCCAGCATTTT. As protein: CASSLRDTIYQPQHF.

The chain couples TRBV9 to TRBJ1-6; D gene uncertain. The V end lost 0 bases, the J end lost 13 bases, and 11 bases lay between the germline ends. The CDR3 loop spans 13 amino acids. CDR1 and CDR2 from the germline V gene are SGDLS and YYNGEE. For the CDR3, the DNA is TGTGCCAGCAGCGTAGATGGAGGGATCCCCCTCCACTTT. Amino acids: CASSVDGGIPLHF.

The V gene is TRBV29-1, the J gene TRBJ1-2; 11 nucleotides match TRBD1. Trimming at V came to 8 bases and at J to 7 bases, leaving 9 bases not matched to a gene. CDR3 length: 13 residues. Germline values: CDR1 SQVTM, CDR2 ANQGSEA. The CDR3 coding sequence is TGCAGCCTAATAGGACAGGGGGCGGCTGGCTACACCTTC. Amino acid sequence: CSLIGQGAAGYTF.

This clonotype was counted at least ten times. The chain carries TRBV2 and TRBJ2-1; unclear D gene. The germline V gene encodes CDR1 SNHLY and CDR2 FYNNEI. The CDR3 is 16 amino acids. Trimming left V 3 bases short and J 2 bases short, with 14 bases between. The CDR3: CASSEQIWAPYNEQFF. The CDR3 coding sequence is TGTGCCAGCAGTGAGCAGATCTGGGCTCCCTACAATGAGCAGTTCTTC.

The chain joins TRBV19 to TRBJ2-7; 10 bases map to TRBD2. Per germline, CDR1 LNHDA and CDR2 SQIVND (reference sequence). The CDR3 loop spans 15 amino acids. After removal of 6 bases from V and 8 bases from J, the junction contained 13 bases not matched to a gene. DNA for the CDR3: TGTGCCAGTAGCACCAAAGCGGGGGGGCCAATCCAGCAGTACTTC. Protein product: CASSTKAGGPIQQYF.

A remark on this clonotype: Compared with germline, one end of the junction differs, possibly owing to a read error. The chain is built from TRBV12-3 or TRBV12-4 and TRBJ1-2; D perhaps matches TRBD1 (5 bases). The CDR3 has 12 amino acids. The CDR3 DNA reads TGTGCCAGCAGTTTCAGGGAAAATGGCCACACCTTC. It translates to CASSFRENGHTF.

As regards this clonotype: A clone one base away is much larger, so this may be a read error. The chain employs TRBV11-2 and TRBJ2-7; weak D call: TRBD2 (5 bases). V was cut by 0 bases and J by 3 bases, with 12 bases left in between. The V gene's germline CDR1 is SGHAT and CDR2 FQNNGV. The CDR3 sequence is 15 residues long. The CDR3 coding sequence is TGTGCCAGCAGCTTAGAGCCGGGATACCTCTACGAGCAGTACTTC. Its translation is CASSLEPGYLYEQYF.

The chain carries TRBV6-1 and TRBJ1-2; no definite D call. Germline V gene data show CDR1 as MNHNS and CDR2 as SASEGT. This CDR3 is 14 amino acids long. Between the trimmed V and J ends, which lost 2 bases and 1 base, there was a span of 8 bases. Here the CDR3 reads CASSEIGVNYGYTF. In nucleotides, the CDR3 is TGTGCCAGCAGTGAAATAGGAGTTAACTATGGCTACACCTTC.

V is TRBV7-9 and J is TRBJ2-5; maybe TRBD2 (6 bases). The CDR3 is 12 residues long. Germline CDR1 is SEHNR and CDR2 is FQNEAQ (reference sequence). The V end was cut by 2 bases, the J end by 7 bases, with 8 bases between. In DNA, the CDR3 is TGTGCCAGCAGCTTAACCGGGGGGACCCAGTACTTC. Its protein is CASSLTGGTQYF.

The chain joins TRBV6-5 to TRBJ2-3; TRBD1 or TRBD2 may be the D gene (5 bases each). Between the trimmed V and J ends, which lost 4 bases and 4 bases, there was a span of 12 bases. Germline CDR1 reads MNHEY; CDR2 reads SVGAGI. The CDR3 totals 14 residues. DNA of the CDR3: TGTGCCAGCAGTTGGGACGCCCGAGCAGATACGCAGTATTTT. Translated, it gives CASSWDARADTQYF.

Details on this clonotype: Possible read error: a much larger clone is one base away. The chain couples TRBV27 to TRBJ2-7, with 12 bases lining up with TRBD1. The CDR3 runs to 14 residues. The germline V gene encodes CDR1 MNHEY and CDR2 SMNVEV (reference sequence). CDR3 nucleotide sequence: TGTGCCAGCAGTGCACCCGGGACAGGGGGCCGGCAGCACTTC. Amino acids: CASSAPGTGGRQHF.

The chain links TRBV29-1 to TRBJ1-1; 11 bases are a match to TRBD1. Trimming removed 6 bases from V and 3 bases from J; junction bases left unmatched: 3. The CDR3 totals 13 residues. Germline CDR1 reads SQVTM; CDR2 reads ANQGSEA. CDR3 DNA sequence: TGCAGCGTGGACAGGGGGCGGGACACTGAAGCTTTCTTT. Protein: CSVDRGRDTEAFF.

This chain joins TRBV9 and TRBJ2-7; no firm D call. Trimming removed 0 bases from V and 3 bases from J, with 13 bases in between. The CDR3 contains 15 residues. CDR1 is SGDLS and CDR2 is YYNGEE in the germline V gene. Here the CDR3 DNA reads TGTGCCAGCAGCGTAGGACCGACATCCAACTACGAGCAGTACTTC. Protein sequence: CASSVGPTSNYEQYF.

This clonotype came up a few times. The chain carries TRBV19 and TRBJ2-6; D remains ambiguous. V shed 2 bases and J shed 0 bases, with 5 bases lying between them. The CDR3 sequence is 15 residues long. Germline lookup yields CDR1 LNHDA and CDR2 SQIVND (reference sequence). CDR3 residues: CASSIYSSGANVLTF. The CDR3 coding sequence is TGTGCCAGTAGTATATATAGCTCTGGGGCCAACGTCCTGACTTTC.

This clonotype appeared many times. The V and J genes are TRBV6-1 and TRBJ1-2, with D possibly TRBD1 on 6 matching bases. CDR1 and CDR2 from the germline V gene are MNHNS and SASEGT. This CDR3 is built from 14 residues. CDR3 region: CATLGGGGNYGYTF. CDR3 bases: TGTGCAACCCTGGGGGGCGGGGGTAACTATGGCTACACCTTC.

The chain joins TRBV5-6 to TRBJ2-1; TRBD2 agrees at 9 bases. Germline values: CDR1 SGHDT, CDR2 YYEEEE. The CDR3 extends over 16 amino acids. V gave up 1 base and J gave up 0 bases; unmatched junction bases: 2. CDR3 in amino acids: CASSLLAGSSYNEQFF. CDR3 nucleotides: TGTGCCAGCAGCTTGCTAGCGGGGAGCTCCTACAATGAGCAGTTCTTC.

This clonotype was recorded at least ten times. CDR3 in amino acids: CATSDSDTEQFF. As DNA, the CDR3 is TGTGCCACCAGTGACTCCGACACTGAGCAGTTCTTC. This sequence joins TRBV24-1 and TRBJ2-1; D ambiguous. This CDR3 comprises 12 residues. The V gene's germline CDR1 is KGHDR and CDR2 SFDVKD. The V gene lost 4 bases and the J gene lost 9 bases, with 9 bases spanning the gap.

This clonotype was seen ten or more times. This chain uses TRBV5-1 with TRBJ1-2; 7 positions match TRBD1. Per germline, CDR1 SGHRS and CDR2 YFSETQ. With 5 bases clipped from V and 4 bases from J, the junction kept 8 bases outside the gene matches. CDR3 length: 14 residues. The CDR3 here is CASSPTGPSYGYTF. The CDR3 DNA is TGCGCCAGCAGTCCGACAGGGCCCAGCTATGGCTACACCTTC. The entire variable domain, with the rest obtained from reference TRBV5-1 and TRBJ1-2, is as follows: KAGVTQTPRYLIKTRGQQVTLSCSPISGHRSVSWYQQTPGQGLQFLFEYFSETQRNKGNFPGRFSGRQFSNSRSEMNVSTLELGDSALYLCASSPTGPSYGYTFGSGTRLTVV.

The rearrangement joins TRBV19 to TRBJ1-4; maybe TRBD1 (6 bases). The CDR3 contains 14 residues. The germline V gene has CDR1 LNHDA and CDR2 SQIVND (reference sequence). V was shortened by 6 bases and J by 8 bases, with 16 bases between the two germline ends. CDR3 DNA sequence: TGTGCCAGTAGCAGATGGGGGCCGGAGGAAAAACTGTTTTTT. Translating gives CASSRWGPEEKLFF.

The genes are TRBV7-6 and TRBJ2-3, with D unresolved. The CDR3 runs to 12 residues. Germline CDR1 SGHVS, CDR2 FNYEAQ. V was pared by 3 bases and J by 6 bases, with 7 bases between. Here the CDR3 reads CASSFPSDTQYF. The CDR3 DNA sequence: TGTGCCAGCAGCTTTCCGTCGGATACGCAGTATTTT. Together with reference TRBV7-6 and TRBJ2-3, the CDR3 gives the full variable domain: GAGVSQSPRYKVTKRGQDVALRCDPISGHVSLYWYRQALGQGPEFLTYFNYEAQQDKSGLPNDRFSAERPEGSISTLTIQRTEQRDSAMYRCASSFPSDTQYFGPGTRLTVL.

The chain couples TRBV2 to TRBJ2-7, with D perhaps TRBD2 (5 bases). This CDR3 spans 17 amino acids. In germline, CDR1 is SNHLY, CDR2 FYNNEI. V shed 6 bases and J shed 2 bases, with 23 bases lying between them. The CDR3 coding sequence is TGTGCCAGCAGCCCCCTACCTCCCGGGGTCTTTCCCTACGAGCAGTACTTC. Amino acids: CASSPLPPGVFPYEQYF.

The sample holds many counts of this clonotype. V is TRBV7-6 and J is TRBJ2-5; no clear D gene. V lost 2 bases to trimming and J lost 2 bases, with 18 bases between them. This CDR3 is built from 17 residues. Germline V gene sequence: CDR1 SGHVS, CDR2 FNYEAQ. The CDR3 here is CASSLSPLGRLQETQYF. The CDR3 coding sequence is TGTGCCAGCAGCTTATCTCCCCTGGGAAGGTTACAAGAGACCCAGTACTTC.

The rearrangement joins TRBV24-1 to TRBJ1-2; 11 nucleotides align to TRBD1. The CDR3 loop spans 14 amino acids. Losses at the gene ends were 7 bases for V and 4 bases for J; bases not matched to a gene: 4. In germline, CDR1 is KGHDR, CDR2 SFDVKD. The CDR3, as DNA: TGTGCCACCAGCTCCGGGACAGGGGGCTATGGCTACACCTTC. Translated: CATSSGTGGYGYTF.

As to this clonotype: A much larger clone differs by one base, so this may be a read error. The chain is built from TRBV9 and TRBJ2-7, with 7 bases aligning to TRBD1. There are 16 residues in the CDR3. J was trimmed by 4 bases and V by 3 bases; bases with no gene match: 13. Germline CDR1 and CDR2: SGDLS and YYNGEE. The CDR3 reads CASSASLIGGGYEQYF. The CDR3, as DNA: TGTGCCAGCAGCGCCTCCTTGATAGGGGGCGGGTACGAGCAGTACTTC.

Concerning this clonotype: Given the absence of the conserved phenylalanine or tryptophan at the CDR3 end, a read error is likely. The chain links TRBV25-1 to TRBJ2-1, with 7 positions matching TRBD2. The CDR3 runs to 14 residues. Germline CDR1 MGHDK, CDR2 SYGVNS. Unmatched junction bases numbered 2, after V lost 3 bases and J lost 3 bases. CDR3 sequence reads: CASSDGGGYNEQFL. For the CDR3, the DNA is TGTGCCAGCAGTGATGGGGGGGGCTACAATGAGCAGTTCCTC.

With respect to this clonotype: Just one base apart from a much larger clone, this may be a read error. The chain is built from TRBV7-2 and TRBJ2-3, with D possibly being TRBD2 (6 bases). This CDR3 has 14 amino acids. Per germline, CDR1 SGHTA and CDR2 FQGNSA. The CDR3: CANSLGGLADTQYF. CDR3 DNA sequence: TGTGCCAACAGCTTGGGGGGATTGGCGGATACGCAGTATTTT. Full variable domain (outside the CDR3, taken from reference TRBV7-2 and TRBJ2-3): GAGVSQSPSNKVTEKGKDVELRCDPISGHTALYWYRQSLGQGLEFLIYFQGNSAPDKSGLPSDRFSAERTGGSVSTLTIQRTQQEDSAVYLCANSLGGLADTQYFGPGTRLTVL.

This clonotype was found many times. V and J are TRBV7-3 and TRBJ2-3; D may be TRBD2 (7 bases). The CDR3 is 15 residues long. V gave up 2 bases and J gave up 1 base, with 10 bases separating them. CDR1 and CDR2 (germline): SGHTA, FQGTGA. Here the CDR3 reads CASSLRGAGTDTQYF. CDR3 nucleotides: TGTGCCAGCAGCTTACGGGGGGCCGGCACAGATACGCAGTATTTT.

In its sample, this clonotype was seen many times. The CDR3 protein is CSARDKGTSGGYEQYF. CDR3 DNA: TGCAGTGCTAGAGATAAAGGGACTAGCGGCGGGTACGAGCAGTACTTC. The chain is built from TRBV20-1 and TRBJ2-7, with 11 bases that match TRBD2. In germline, CDR1 is DFQATT, CDR2 SNEGSKA (reference sequence). The CDR3 extends over 16 amino acids. J lost 4 bases, V lost 0 bases, and 8 bases had no gene match.